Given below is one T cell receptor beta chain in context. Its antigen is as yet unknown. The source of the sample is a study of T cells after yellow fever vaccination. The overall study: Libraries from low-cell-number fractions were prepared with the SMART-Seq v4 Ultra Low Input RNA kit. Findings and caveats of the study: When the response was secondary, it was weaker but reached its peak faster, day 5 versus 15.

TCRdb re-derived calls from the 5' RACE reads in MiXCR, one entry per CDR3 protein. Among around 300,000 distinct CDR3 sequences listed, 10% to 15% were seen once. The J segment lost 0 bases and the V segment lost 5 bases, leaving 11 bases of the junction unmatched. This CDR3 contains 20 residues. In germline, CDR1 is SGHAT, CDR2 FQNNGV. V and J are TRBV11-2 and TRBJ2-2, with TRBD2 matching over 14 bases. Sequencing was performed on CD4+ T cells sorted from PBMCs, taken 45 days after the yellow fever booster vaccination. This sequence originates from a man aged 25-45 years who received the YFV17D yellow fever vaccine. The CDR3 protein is CASSARGTSGRGSNTGELFF. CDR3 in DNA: TGTGCCAGCAGCGCAAGGGGGACTAGCGGGAGAGGGTCGAACACCGGGGAGCTGTTTTTT.